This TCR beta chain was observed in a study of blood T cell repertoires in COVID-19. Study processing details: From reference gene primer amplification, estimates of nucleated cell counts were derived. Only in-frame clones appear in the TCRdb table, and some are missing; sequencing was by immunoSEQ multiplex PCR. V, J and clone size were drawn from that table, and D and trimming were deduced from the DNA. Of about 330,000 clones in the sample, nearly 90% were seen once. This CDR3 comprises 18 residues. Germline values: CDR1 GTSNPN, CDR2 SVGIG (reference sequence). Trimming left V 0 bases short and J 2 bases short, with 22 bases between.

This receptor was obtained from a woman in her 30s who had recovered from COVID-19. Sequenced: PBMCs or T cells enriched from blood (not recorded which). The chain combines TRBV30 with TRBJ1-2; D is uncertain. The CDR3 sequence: CAWSVGGGSTLRNYGYTF. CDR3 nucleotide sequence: TGTGCCTGGAGTGTGGGAGGAGGGTCGACTCTCCGGAACTATGGCTACACCTTC.